The text below deals with one TCR beta chain. Trimming removed 4 bases at V and 0 bases at J, with 8 bases between. CDR1 is SGHKS and CDR2 is YYEKEE in the germline V gene (reference sequence). The CDR3 has 15 amino acids. Amplified regions were TCR beta CDR3 sequences from RNA transcripts. The TCR CDR3 was amplified in a first-round RT-PCR using the HTBI primer set. TCRdb reprocessed the multiplex PCR reads via MiXCR and lists one record per CDR3 protein. The table records approximately 590,000 distinct CDR3 sequences, roughly 14% of them present only once. Newly diagnosed hyperthyroidism patients aged 18 to 65 years had disease lasting under 2 months. The data stem from a study of T cells in Graves' hyperthyroidism and ophthalmopathy.

The clonotype was recovered from a woman younger than 45 with Graves' hyperthyroidism. Sequenced sample: blood. This rearrangement joins TRBV5-5 to TRBJ2-6, with D perhaps TRBD2 (5 bases). Here the CDR3 reads CASSRDYSGANVLTF. CDR3 nucleotides: TGTGCCAGCAGCCGGGATTACTCTGGGGCCAACGTCCTGACTTTC.